This T cell receptor (beta chain) was recovered during a study of blood T cell repertoires in COVID-19. Sequencing used immunoSEQ multiplex PCR; TCRdb keeps in-frame clones, though not all of them. Of a few hundred thousand clones listed, 65% to 90% are singletons. The V gene's germline CDR1 is MDHEN and CDR2 SYDVKM. This CDR3 contains 12 residues. V gave up 6 bases and J gave up 8 bases, with 13 bases separating them. The V call is TRBV28, the J call TRBJ1-2; a weak D match, TRBD1 (5 bases). The sequencing sample was made of PBMCs or T cells enriched from blood (not recorded which). The receptor was derived from a woman aged 40 to 50 with acute COVID-19. The CDR3 is CASSPGWRGYTF. In DNA form, the CDR3 reads TGTGCCAGCAGCCCAGGGTGGCGCGGCTACACCTTC.